The 26 T cell receptor beta chains below come from one sample, sequenced in a study of cytomegalovirus exposure and HLA in healthy donors. The PCR ran on 60 Vbeta and 13 Jbeta primers. TCRdb's table, derived via immunoSEQ multiplex PCR, lists solely in-frame clones and lacks some. The table has about 160,000 clones, roughly 85% seen once; the top ten hold over 0.8%. Sequencing input: PBMCs. These receptors were taken from a woman in her twenties or thirties in good health and CMV-seronegative.

The rearrangement uses TRBV15 and TRBJ1-4; a weak D match, TRBD1 (6 bases). V dropped 3 bases and J dropped 6 bases, with 14 bases sitting between them. This CDR3 region has 15 residues. CDR1 and CDR2 (germline): LNHNV, YYDKDF (reference sequence). CDR3 in amino acids: CATSSNRAYYEKLFF. CDR3 nucleotides: TGTGCCACCAGCAGTAACAGGGCTTACTATGAAAAACTGTTTTTT.

This clone appeared a few times. The rearrangement links TRBV10-1 to TRBJ1-1, with D possibly being TRBD1 (6 bases). This CDR3 contains 14 residues. Germline V CDR1 and CDR2: WNHNN, SYGVQD (reference sequence). Trimming shortened V by 3 bases and J by 1 base, and 9 bases separated the two germline ends. The CDR3 region is CASSDSQGNTEAFF. CDR3 DNA: TGCGCCAGCAGTGACTCACAGGGGAACACTGAAGCTTTCTTT.

This chain connects TRBV5-5 to TRBJ1-6, with TRBD1 as a possible D gene (5 bases). CDR3 size: 14 residues. Trimming took off 1 base at V and 9 bases at J, with 11 bases between the two ends. Germline CDR1 and CDR2: SGHKS and YYEKEE (reference sequence). This CDR3 is CASSLPGLGSPLHF. In DNA, the CDR3 is TGTGCCAGCAGCTTGCCAGGGTTAGGTTCACCCCTCCACTTT.

The V call is TRBV2, the J call TRBJ2-2; 10 bases align to TRBD1. Germline CDR1 SNHLY, CDR2 FYNNEI. The CDR3 contains 14 residues. V lost 11 bases to trimming and J lost 4 bases; unmatched junction nucleotides: 7. CDR3 residues: CAGDRGRFTGELFF. The CDR3 DNA follows: TGTGCCGGCGACAGGGGGCGCTTCACCGGGGAGCTGTTTTTT.

The V and J genes are TRBV6-1 and TRBJ2-5, with TRBD2 matching 7 bases. The DNA matches TRBJ2-7 better at its end, which makes the J call doubtful. The CDR3 runs 13 residues. Germline V gene lookup returns CDR1 MNHNS and CDR2 SASEGT. CDR3 sequence reads: CASTSGDSYEQYF. In nucleotides, the CDR3 is TGTGCCAGCACAAGCGGGGATTCCTACGAGCAGTACTTC.

The chain recombines TRBV27 with TRBJ2-7; 8 bases align to TRBD2. The CDR3 contains 15 residues. Losses at the gene ends were 1 base for V and 2 bases for J; bases not matched to a gene: 4. Germline assignment: CDR1 MNHEY and CDR2 SMNVEV (reference sequence). The CDR3 DNA reads as TGTGCCAGCAGTTTATTCGGGGGGGCCCCCTACGAGCAGTACTTC. Translating gives CASSLFGGAPYEQYF.

This rearrangement joins TRBV19 to TRBJ2-2, with a tentative D call TRBD2 (5 bases). Trimming took off 6 bases at V and 1 base at J, with 15 bases between the two ends. This CDR3 is built from 16 residues. From germline, CDR1 is LNHDA and CDR2 SQIVND (reference sequence). DNA for the CDR3: TGTGCCAGTAGGGCCTCGGGGAGCAAGAACACCGGGGAGCTGTTTTTT. Its protein product is CASRASGSKNTGELFF. Looking up the rest from reference TRBV19 and TRBJ2-2 gives the full variable domain: DGGITQSPKYLFRKEGQNVTLSCEQNLNHDAMYWYRQDPGQGLRLIYYSQIVNDFQKGDIAEGYSVSREKKESFPLTVTSAQKNPTAFYLCASRASGSKNTGELFFGEGSRLTVL.

This chain uses TRBV5-4 with TRBJ2-1; 8 bases fit TRBD1. In germline, CDR1 is SGHNT, CDR2 YYREEE (reference sequence). The CDR3 consists of 15 residues. J gave up 4 bases and V 4 bases, and 7 bases lay outside the gene matches. The CDR3 region has the DNA TGTGCCAGCAGCCGACAGGGGCAAAATTACAATGAGCAGTTCTTC. It encodes CASSRQGQNYNEQFF.

The CDR3 DNA sequence: TGTGCCAGCAGCTTAACTAGCGGGAGTGGCTACGGTACGCAGTATTTT. Protein sequence: CASSLTSGSGYGTQYF. The genes are TRBV7-3 and TRBJ2-3; 9 bases align to TRBD2. Trimming cost V 0 bases and J 8 bases; bases outside gene matches: 9. Germline CDR1 reads SGHTA; CDR2 reads FQGTGA. The CDR3 has 16 residues.

This clone was seen only a few times. The rearrangement joins TRBV10-2 to TRBJ2-7; 10 bases match TRBD2. After removal of 6 bases from V and 4 bases from J, the junction contained 3 bases not matched to a gene. CDR1 and CDR2 (germline): WSHSY, SAAADI. The CDR3 is made up of 13 amino acids. The CDR3 is CASRPGLAYEQYF. The CDR3 nucleotides are TGCGCCAGCAGGCCGGGACTAGCGTACGAGCAGTACTTC.

This clone was seen only once. V usage is TRBV5-1 and J usage is TRBJ1-3; no clear D gene. Per germline, CDR1 SGHRS and CDR2 YFSETQ. The V and J ends lost 4 bases and 2 bases respectively, with 16 bases between them. CDR3 length equals 16 residues. The CDR3 loop reads CASSLVEGGPGNTIYF. The CDR3, as DNA: TGCGCCAGCAGCCTAGTCGAGGGAGGACCTGGAAACACCATATATTTT.

This clone was counted a few times. This chain's CDR3 is CASSLTGLGNQPQHF. In nucleotides, the CDR3 is TGTGCCAGCAGCTTGACAGGATTGGGAAATCAGCCCCAGCATTTT. V usage is TRBV5-6 and J usage is TRBJ1-5, with D maybe TRBD1 (5 bases). CDR3 length: 15 residues. V lost 1 base, J lost 4 bases, and 12 bases lay in between. From germline, CDR1 is SGHDT and CDR2 YYEEEE.

This clone showed up just once. The V and J genes are TRBV2 and TRBJ2-6; no clear D gene. The V gene's germline CDR1 is SNHLY and CDR2 FYNNEI. Trimming left V 6 bases short and J 3 bases short, with 9 bases between. This CDR3 contains 14 residues. The CDR3 DNA sequence: TGTGCCAGCAGCAGTGAGGTTGGGGCCAACGTCCTGACTTTC. Its protein is CASSSEVGANVLTF.

This clone has a handful of counts. Mismatch with germline at one junction end may stem from a read error. The CDR3 sequence: CASSFQGQTTEKLFF. For the CDR3, the DNA is TGTGCCAGCAGTTTCCAGGGACAGACGACCGAAAAGCTGTTTTTT. The rearrangement uses TRBV6-5 and TRBJ1-4; TRBD1 matches 7 bases. The CDR3 contains 15 residues. Germline V gene data show CDR1 as MNHEY and CDR2 as SVGAGI.

This clone occurred once. The chain joins TRBV19 to TRBJ2-5; 8 bases are shared with TRBD2. CDR1 LNHDA and CDR2 SQIVND come from the germline V gene (reference sequence). This CDR3 spans 15 amino acids. V trimming: 6 bases; J trimming: 2 bases; junction bases outside the gene matches: 8. The CDR3 nucleotides are TGTGCCAGTAGGGGAGGTCTAGCGGGTCAAGAGACCCAGTACTTC. Translating gives CASRGGLAGQETQYF.

This clone was observed once. The chain carries TRBV7-3 and TRBJ2-2, with 7 bases identical to TRBD1. J lost 10 bases, V lost 3 bases, and 5 bases had no gene match. CDR3 size: 13 residues. Germline V gene lookup returns CDR1 SGHTA and CDR2 FQGTGA. The CDR3 DNA is TGTGCCAGCAGCTTCGACAGGGTATCGGAGCTGTTTTTT. This translates into CASSFDRVSELFF.

This clone came up a few times. This chain uses TRBV10-1 with TRBJ1-6; 10 bases map to TRBD1. Germline-derived CDR1 and CDR2 are WNHNN and SYGVQD (reference sequence). Unmatched junction bases numbered 4, after V lost 5 bases and J lost 9 bases. This CDR3 is built from 14 residues. CDR3 nucleotide sequence: TGCGCCAGCAGTCCCGGGACAGGGGTTTCACCCCTCCACTTT. Its protein product is CASSPGTGVSPLHF.

The gene calls are TRBV6-1 and TRBJ2-7; no reliable D call. The CDR3 spans 11 residues. Deletions cut 3 bases from V and 3 bases from J, with 3 bases between. Germline values: CDR1 MNHNS, CDR2 SASEGT. CDR3 sequence reads: CASSDLYEQYF. Here the CDR3 DNA reads TGTGCCAGCAGTGACCTCTACGAGCAGTACTTC.

This sequence joins TRBV7-3 and TRBJ2-1, with 9 bases identical to TRBD2. The ends lost 2 bases at V and 9 bases at J; junction bases unmatched: 2. This CDR3 has 13 residues. Germline CDR1 is SGHTA and CDR2 is FQGTGA. The CDR3 is CASSLRLAAEQFF. In nucleotides, the CDR3 is TGTGCCAGCAGCTTACGACTAGCGGCTGAGCAGTTCTTC.

The rearrangement links TRBV18 to TRBJ2-7, with TRBD2 identical over 8 bases. From germline, CDR1 is KGHSH and CDR2 LQKENI. The CDR3 spans 16 residues. The ends lost 2 bases at V and 6 bases at J; junction bases unmatched: 12. The CDR3 DNA reads as TGTGCCAGCTCACCAACGCCGGGAGGGACTGTGGGCGAGCAGTACTTC. Amino acids: CASSPTPGGTVGEQYF.

Concerning this clone: This same CDR3 is encoded by further DNA sequences in the sample. The chain carries TRBV27 and TRBJ2-7; TRBD2 matches at 12 bases. The CDR3 is 14 amino acids. The trim removed 5 bases at V and 2 bases at J, leaving 1 base unmatched. In germline, CDR1 is MNHEY, CDR2 SMNVEV (reference sequence). The CDR3 coding sequence is TGTGCCAGCAGTCTAGCGGGAGGGCCCTACGAGCAGTACTTC. Protein: CASSLAGGPYEQYF.

J is TRBJ2-5 and V is TRBV5-1, with D possibly being TRBD2 (5 bases). The V end lost 0 bases, the J end lost 0 bases, and 6 bases lay between the germline ends. The CDR3 length is 14 residues. Germline V gives CDR1 SGHRS, CDR2 YFSETQ. The CDR3 DNA follows: TGCGCCAGCAGCTTGGGCGGGTACCAAGAGACCCAGTACTTC. This codes for CASSLGGYQETQYF.

This clone was found a few times. The CDR3: CASSVSGRGNTEAFF. Here the CDR3 DNA reads TGCGCCAGCAGTGTTAGCGGTAGGGGAAACACTGAAGCTTTCTTT. The genes are TRBV5-1 and TRBJ1-1; maybe TRBD1 (5 bases). The CDR3 is 15 residues long. Germline V gene sequence: CDR1 SGHRS, CDR2 YFSETQ. V was shortened by 5 bases and J by 2 bases, with 16 bases between the two germline ends.

The V and J genes are TRBV2 and TRBJ2-7; TRBD2 matches 12 bases. The V segment lost 10 bases and the J segment 7 bases; nucleotides outside the gene matches: 11. Germline loops: CDR1 SNHLY, CDR2 FYNNEI. The CDR3 contains 14 residues. CDR3 amino acids: CATTVIGLAGEQYF. DNA for the CDR3: TGTGCCACCACAGTGATCGGACTAGCGGGAGAGCAGTACTTC.

V gene TRBV19 combines with J gene TRBJ1-5; 8 bases map to TRBD1. Germline lookup yields CDR1 LNHDA and CDR2 SQIVND (reference sequence). The CDR3 runs 16 residues. J was trimmed by 0 bases and V by 5 bases; bases with no gene match: 6. The DNA for the CDR3 is TGTGCCAGTAGTGGAGGGGGACAGGTTAGCAATCAGCCCCAGCATTTT. It codes for CASSGGGQVSNQPQHF.

The V gene is TRBV7-9, the J gene TRBJ2-3, with 8 bases fitting TRBD1. Germline V gene lookup returns CDR1 SEHNR and CDR2 FQNEAQ (reference sequence). The CDR3 runs 14 residues. J was trimmed by 4 bases and V by 5 bases; bases with no gene match: 5. The CDR3 region has the DNA TGTGCCAGCAGCACGACAGGGGTTTCAGATACGCAGTATTTT. Translation gives CASSTTGVSDTQYF.